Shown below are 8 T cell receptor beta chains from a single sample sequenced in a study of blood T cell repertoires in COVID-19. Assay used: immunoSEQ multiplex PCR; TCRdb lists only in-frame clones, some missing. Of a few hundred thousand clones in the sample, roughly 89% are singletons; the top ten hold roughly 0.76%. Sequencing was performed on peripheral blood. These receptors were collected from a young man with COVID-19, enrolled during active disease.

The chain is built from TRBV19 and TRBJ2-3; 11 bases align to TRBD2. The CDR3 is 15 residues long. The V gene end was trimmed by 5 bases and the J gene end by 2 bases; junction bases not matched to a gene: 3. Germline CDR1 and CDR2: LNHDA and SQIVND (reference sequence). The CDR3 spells CASSVLAGVTDTQYF. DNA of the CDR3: TGTGCCAGTAGTGTACTAGCGGGGGTCACAGATACGCAGTATTTT.

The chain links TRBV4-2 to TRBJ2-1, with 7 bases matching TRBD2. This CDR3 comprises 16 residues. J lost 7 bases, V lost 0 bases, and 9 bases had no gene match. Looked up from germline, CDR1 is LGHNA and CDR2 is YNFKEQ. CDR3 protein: CASSQDPTGGVNEQFF. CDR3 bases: TGTGCCAGCAGCCAAGATCCGACGGGAGGAGTAAATGAGCAGTTCTTC.

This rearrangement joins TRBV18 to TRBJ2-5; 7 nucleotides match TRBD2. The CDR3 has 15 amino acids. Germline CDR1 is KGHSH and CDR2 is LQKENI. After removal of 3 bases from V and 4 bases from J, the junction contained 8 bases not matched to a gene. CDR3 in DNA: TGTGCCAGCTCACCGATCAGCGGGGCCCGAGAGACCCAGTACTTC. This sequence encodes CASSPISGARETQYF.

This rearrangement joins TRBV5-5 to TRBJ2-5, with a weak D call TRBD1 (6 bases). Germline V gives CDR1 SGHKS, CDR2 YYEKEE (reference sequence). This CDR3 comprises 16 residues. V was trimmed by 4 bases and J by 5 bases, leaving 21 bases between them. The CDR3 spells CASSPQGRTYEETQYF. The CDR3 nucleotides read TGTGCCAGCAGCCCACAGGGACGGACTTACGAGGAGACCCAGTACTTC.

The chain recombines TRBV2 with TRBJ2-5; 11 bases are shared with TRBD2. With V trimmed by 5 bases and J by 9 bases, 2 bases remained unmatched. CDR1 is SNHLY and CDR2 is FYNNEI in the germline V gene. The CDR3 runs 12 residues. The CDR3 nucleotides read TGTGCCAGCAGTACGGGACTAGCGGCCCAGTACTTC. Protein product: CASSTGLAAQYF.

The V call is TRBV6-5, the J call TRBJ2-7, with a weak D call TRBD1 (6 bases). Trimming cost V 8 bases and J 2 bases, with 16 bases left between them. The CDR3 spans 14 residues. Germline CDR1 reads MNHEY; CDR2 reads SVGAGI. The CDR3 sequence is CASRFTGQTYEQYF. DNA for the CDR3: TGTGCCAGCCGGTTTACCGGACAGACCTACGAGCAGTACTTC.

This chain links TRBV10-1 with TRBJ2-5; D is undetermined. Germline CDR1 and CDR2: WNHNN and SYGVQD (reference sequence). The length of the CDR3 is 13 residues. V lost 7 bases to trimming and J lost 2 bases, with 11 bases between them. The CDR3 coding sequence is TGCGCCAGCACCCCCCCCGGGCAAGAGACCCAGTACTTC. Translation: CASTPPGQETQYF.

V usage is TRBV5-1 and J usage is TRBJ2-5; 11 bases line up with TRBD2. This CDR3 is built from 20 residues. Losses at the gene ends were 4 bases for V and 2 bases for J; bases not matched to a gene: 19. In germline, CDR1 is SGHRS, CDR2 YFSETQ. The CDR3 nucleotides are TGCGCCAGCAGCCAAGGTGTTTTTAGCGGGAGGGGAACCCTTCAAGAGACCCAGTACTTC. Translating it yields CASSQGVFSGRGTLQETQYF.